Sequencing of this T cell receptor (beta chain) was carried out in a study of CD8 T cells in Susac syndrome. Reverse transcription used roughly 0.5 to 1 ug RNA and random hexamers. In TCRdb, the immunoSEQ multiplex PCR reads were re-called with MiXCR into one record per CDR3 protein. The data contain 150,000 to 200,000 distinct CDR3 sequences, about 90% of them singletons. Sequencing of TCR beta covered CD8+ and CD4+ T cells obtained from blood. Healthy donors, matched for age and sex, constituted the control group. Bulk CD8+ and CD4+ cells came from magnetic negative isolation; CD8+ TEMRA by FACS. Trimming took 5 bases from V and 6 from J, leaving 7 bases between them. Germline V gene lookup returns CDR1 SGHAT and CDR2 FQNNGV. This CDR3 is 12 amino acids long.

The clonotype was recovered from a human donor in good health. The specimen was CD4+ T cells from PBMCs. V is TRBV11-2 and J is TRBJ2-2; D remains ambiguous. CDR3 in DNA: TGTGCCAGCAGCCGTCTGGCCGGGGAGCTGTTTTTT. This codes for CASSRLAGELFF.